Listed here are 21 T cell receptor beta chains from one sample, sequenced in a study of CD8 T cells in Susac syndrome. Random hexamers primed reverse transcription of about 0.45 to 1 ug RNA. TCRdb reanalysed the immunoSEQ multiplex PCR reads using MiXCR and keeps one entry per CDR3 protein. The sample lists about 70,000 distinct CDR3 sequences; over 90% were seen once. The sample was CD8+ T cells from PBMCs. The receptors come from a human donor in good health.

This chain joins TRBV10-2 and TRBJ2-1, with unresolved D. V was pared by 10 bases and J by 9 bases, with 10 bases between. Germline loops: CDR1 WSHSY, CDR2 SAAADI. The CDR3 is made up of 10 amino acids. In DNA form, the CDR3 reads TGCGCCACCTCGGATGCTGAGCAGTTCTTC. Its protein is CATSDAEQFF.

This sequence joins TRBV7-6 and TRBJ1-1; 10 bases align to TRBD1. Germline values: CDR1 SGHVS, CDR2 FNYEAQ. The CDR3 is 15 residues long. After removal of 4 bases from V and 2 bases from J, the junction contained 4 bases not matched to a gene. CDR3 sequence (DNA): TGTGCCAGCAGCTCGGGACAGGGGATCAACACTGAAGCTTTCTTT. This sequence encodes CASSSGQGINTEAFF.

The rearrangement joins TRBV6-5 to TRBJ2-2; D possibly matches TRBD1 or TRBD2 (5 bases each). The germline gives CDR1 MNHEY, CDR2 SVGAGI. V dropped 1 base and J dropped 7 bases, with 10 bases sitting between them. This CDR3 has 14 residues. The CDR3: CASSYWGKGGELFF. The CDR3 nucleotides read TGTGCCAGCAGTTACTGGGGGAAGGGCGGGGAGCTGTTTTTT.

The chain has TRBV29-1 and TRBJ2-1; D may be TRBD1 or TRBD2 (5 bases each). The CDR3 runs 14 residues. From germline, CDR1 is SQVTM and CDR2 ANQGSEA. The V end lost 1 base, the J end lost 9 bases, and 16 bases lay between the germline ends. The CDR3 sequence: CSVEGGDGAVEQFF. The CDR3 DNA sequence: TGCAGCGTTGAAGGGGGCGACGGGGCGGTTGAGCAGTTCTTC.

The chain carries TRBV9 and TRBJ2-7; possible D gene TRBD1, 5 bases. Germline CDR1 reads SGDLS; CDR2 reads YYNGEE. CDR3 length equals 15 residues. The ends were cut back, 4 bases at V and 0 bases at J, with 14 bases in the middle. The CDR3 loop is CASSPQGGFSYEQYF. CDR3 DNA: TGTGCCAGCAGCCCCCAGGGCGGTTTCTCCTACGAGCAGTACTTC.

In nucleotides, the CDR3 is TGCGCCAGCAGCGTGGGAGGCATTCAGTACTTC. Protein: CASSVGGIQYF. J is TRBJ2-4 and V is TRBV4-1, with D perhaps matching TRBD2 (6 bases). Germline CDR1 is MGHRA and CDR2 is YSYEKL. This CDR3 region has 11 residues. Trimming removed 5 bases from V and 9 bases from J, with 8 bases in between.

The chain couples TRBV7-9 to TRBJ1-1, with 7 bases lining up with TRBD1. CDR1 is SEHNR and CDR2 is FQNEAQ in the germline V gene (reference sequence). This CDR3 comprises 15 residues. V was clipped by 2 bases and J by 0 bases; unmatched bases: 3. For the CDR3, the DNA is TGTGCCAGCAGCTTACCCGGACAGGTGAACACTGAAGCTTTCTTT. Its protein is CASSLPGQVNTEAFF. Based on the CDR3 plus reference TRBV7-9 and TRBJ1-1, the full variable domain is DTGVSQNPRHKITKRGQNVTFRCDPISEHNRLYWYRQTLGQGPEFLTYFQNEAQLEKSRLLSDRFSAERPKGSFSTLEIQRTEQGDSAMYLCASSLPGQVNTEAFFGQGTRLTVV.

The V call is TRBV3-1, the J call TRBJ2-7, with D perhaps assigned TRBD1 or TRBD2 (6 bases each). The V and J ends lost 4 bases and 3 bases respectively, with 16 bases between them. The CDR3 spans 15 residues. Germline-derived CDR1 and CDR2 are LGHDT and YNNKEL (reference sequence). The CDR3 sequence: CASSPGGGSSYEQYV. The DNA of the CDR3 is TGTGCCAGCAGCCCCGGAGGGGGGTCCAGCTACGAGCAGTACGTC.

The V gene is TRBV23-1, the J gene TRBJ2-2; 12 bases map to TRBD2. TRBV23-1 is known as an ORF, though its function is uncertain. The CDR3 length is 21 residues. V was pared by 0 bases and J by 9 bases, with 20 bases of the junction left unmatched. Here the CDR3 reads CASSQSRASGGAGLIPRELFF. Written as DNA, the CDR3 is TGCGCCAGCAGTCAATCCAGGGCTAGCGGGGGGGCCGGGTTGATTCCCAGGGAGCTGTTTTTT.

The CDR3 sequence is CASSSPGPSTEAFF. The CDR3 nucleotides read TGCGCCAGCAGCTCTCCGGGGCCTTCGACTGAAGCTTTCTTT. This chain joins TRBV5-1 and TRBJ1-1; tentatively, D is TRBD1 (5 bases). The CDR3 is 14 amino acids. Germline loops: CDR1 SGHRS, CDR2 YFSETQ. Trimming shortened V by 3 bases and J by 5 bases, and 14 bases separated the two germline ends.

The chain carries TRBV7-8 and TRBJ2-7; D is tentatively TRBD1 or TRBD2 (5 bases each). This CDR3 region has 14 residues. Trimming took 3 bases from V and 2 from J, leaving 11 bases between them. Germline CDR1 is SGHVS and CDR2 is FQNEAQ. CDR3 residues: CASSFRDGPYEQYF. The CDR3 nucleotides are TGTGCCAGCAGCTTCCGGGACGGTCCCTACGAGCAGTACTTC.

The chain combines TRBV27 with TRBJ2-7, with 10 nucleotides matching TRBD1. This CDR3 is 14 amino acids long. Germline assignment: CDR1 MNHEY and CDR2 SMNVEV (reference sequence). Trimming at V came to 8 bases and at J to 3 bases, leaving 7 bases not matched to a gene. CDR3 protein: CASGPWTGGYEQYF. CDR3 nucleotides: TGTGCCAGCGGCCCGTGGACAGGGGGCTACGAGCAGTACTTC.

The rearrangement uses TRBV5-1 and TRBJ1-1; 12 bases agree with TRBD1. This CDR3 contains 17 residues. Germline V gene data show CDR1 as SGHRS and CDR2 as YFSETQ. V shed 4 bases, J shed 5 bases, and the junction held 12 bases outside the gene matches. The CDR3 is CASSLRGGQGAVTEAFF. CDR3 coding DNA: TGCGCCAGCAGCCTCCGCGGGGGACAGGGGGCGGTGACTGAAGCTTTCTTT.

The chain couples TRBV7-9 to TRBJ2-1, with 7 positions matching TRBD1. Germline V CDR1 and CDR2: SEHNR, FQNEAQ (reference sequence). The J segment lost 8 bases and the V segment lost 5 bases, leaving 15 bases of the junction unmatched. The CDR3 runs to 16 residues. The CDR3: CASSGRQGHMGDEQFF. The DNA for the CDR3 is TGTGCCAGCAGCGGACGACAGGGACATATGGGAGATGAGCAGTTCTTC. The full variable domain, completed using reference TRBV7-9 and TRBJ2-1, is DTGVSQNPRHKITKRGQNVTFRCDPISEHNRLYWYRQTLGQGPEFLTYFQNEAQLEKSRLLSDRFSAERPKGSFSTLEIQRTEQGDSAMYLCASSGRQGHMGDEQFFGPGTRLTVL.

The rearrangement joins TRBV12-3 or TRBV12-4 to TRBJ1-5, with unresolved D. CDR3 length: 11 amino acids. Trimming stripped 8 bases from V and 6 bases from J, with 8 bases between. The CDR3 spells CASAWGQPQHF. CDR3 in DNA: TGTGCCAGCGCTTGGGGTCAGCCCCAGCATTTT.

A word on this clonotype: The junction departs from germline at one end; a sequencing error may be responsible. V is TRBV5-1 and J is TRBJ2-5; 13 nucleotides line up with TRBD2. This CDR3 has 13 amino acids. CDR1 is SGHRS, CDR2 YFSETQ, per germline. CDR3 coding DNA: TGCGCCAGCAGCTTGGGGACTAGCGGGGGTTCTGACTTC. It yields the protein CASSLGTSGGSDF.

This chain joins TRBV29-1 and TRBJ1-2; 9 positions agree with TRBD1. The CDR3 spans 15 residues. The V gene end was trimmed by 1 base and the J gene end by 3 bases; junction bases not matched to a gene: 6. From germline, CDR1 is SQVTM and CDR2 ANQGSEA. The CDR3 loop is CSVEAWTGDDYGYTF. For the CDR3, the DNA is TGCAGCGTTGAAGCGTGGACAGGGGACGACTATGGCTACACCTTC.

The genes are TRBV24-1 and TRBJ2-1; D unresolved. CDR1 KGHDR and CDR2 SFDVKD come from the germline V gene. This CDR3 contains 14 residues. Deletions cut 5 bases from V and 4 bases from J, with 11 bases between. CDR3 amino acids: CATSGPQAYNEQFF. DNA for the CDR3: TGTGCCACCAGTGGACCCCAGGCTTACAATGAGCAGTTCTTC.

The genes are TRBV24-1 and TRBJ2-1; TRBD2 agrees at 8 bases. This CDR3 has 11 amino acids. The trim removed 9 bases at V and 7 bases at J, leaving 1 base unmatched. CDR1 and CDR2 (germline): KGHDR, SFDVKD. The CDR3 sequence: CATREGNEQFF. The CDR3 DNA is TGTGCCACCCGGGAGGGGAATGAGCAGTTCTTC.

J is TRBJ1-1 and V is TRBV9, with 9 bases matching TRBD1. Germline CDR1 reads SGDLS; CDR2 reads YYNGEE. This CDR3 is built from 16 residues. Losses at the gene ends were 4 bases for V and 2 bases for J; bases not matched to a gene: 9. CDR3 in amino acids: CASSQGTGLVNTEAFF. DNA for the CDR3: TGTGCCAGCAGCCAGGGGACAGGGCTAGTAAACACTGAAGCTTTCTTT.

This chain links TRBV27 with TRBJ1-5, with D perhaps matching TRBD1 (5 bases). V was cut by 6 bases and J by 4 bases, with 19 bases left in between. CDR3 length: 16 residues. Looked up from germline, CDR1 is MNHEY and CDR2 is SMNVEV (reference sequence). This chain's CDR3 is CASRPIMGEWNQPQHF. The CDR3 DNA reads as TGTGCCAGCAGGCCTATTATGGGGGAGTGGAATCAGCCCCAGCATTTT.